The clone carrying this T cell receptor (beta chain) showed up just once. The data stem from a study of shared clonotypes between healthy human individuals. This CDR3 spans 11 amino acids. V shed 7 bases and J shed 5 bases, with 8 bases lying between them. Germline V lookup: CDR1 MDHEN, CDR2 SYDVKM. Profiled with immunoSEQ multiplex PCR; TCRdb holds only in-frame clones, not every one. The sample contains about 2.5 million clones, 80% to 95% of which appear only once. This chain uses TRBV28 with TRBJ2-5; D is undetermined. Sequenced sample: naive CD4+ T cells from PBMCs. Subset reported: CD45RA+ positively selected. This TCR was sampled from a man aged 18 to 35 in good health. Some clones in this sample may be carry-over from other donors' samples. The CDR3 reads CASTGRETQYF. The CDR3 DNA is TGTGCCAGCACAGGTCGTGAGACCCAGTACTTC.